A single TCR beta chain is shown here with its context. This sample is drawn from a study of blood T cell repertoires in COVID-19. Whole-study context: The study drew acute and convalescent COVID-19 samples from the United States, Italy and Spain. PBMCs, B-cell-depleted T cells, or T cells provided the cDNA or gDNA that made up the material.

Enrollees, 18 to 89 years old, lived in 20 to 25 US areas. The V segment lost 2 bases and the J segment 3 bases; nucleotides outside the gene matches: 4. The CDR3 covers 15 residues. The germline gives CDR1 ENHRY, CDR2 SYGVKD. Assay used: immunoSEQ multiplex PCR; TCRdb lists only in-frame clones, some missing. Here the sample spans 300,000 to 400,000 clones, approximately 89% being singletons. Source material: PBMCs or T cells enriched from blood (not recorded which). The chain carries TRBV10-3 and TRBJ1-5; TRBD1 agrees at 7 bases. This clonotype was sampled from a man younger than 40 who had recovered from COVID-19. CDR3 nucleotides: TGTGCCATCAGTGAGGACAGGGATTACAATCAGCCCCAGCATTTT. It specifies CAISEDRDYNQPQHF.